This T cell receptor (beta chain) derives from a study of shared clonotypes between healthy human individuals. The germline V gene encodes CDR1 SGHTA and CDR2 FQGTGA. Trimming took 1 base from V and 9 from J, leaving 10 bases between them. The CDR3 loop spans 13 amino acids. Details on this clone: Its antigen is unknown.

Overall study results and limits: Sharing across four donors was highest in naive CD4 (approximately 5%) and lowest in memory CD8 (roughly 0.4%). Larger estimated richness was generally recorded for naive subsets relative to memory subsets.

Generated by immunoSEQ multiplex PCR, the TCRdb table keeps only in-frame clones and is missing some. Found here are 2.3 million or so clones, approximately 93% of them singletons; the top ten hold under 0.45%. This clonotype was sampled from a man aged 18 to 29 in good health. Some clones in this sample may be carry-over from other donors' samples. The sequenced material came from naive CD4+ T cells from PBMCs. Indicated subset: CD45RA+ positively selected. This chain joins TRBV7-3 and TRBJ2-1; D is ambiguous. CDR3 nucleotide sequence: TGTGCCAGCAGCTTAATGTTCAGAGGTGAGCAGTTCTTC. Translated: CASSLMFRGEQFF.